These T cell receptor beta chains were read from a single sample in a study of T cell responses to AZD1222 COVID-19 vaccine. Profiled with immunoSEQ multiplex PCR; TCRdb holds only in-frame clones, not every one. The data hold some 150,000 clones, with about 90% observed a single time. The input for sequencing was peripheral blood, taken on day 0 of MenACWY control vaccination. Source of these receptors: an adult in good health. Both conserved end residues are part of each CDR3. The D gene is left open where the match is weak. Only some rows state a clone size, as once, few, many or a class for expanded clones.

.,.,TRBV5-1,TRBJ1-1,TGCGCCAGCAGCCCACGTCAGGGCGGGAGCACTGAAGCTTTCTTT,CASSPRQGGSTEAFF
.,TRBD1,TRBV19,TRBJ1-1,TGTGCCAGTAGTACTCCCGGGACAGGGGACACTGAAGCTTTCTTT,CASSTPGTGDTEAFF
.,.,TRBV19,TRBJ1-6,TGTGCCAGTAATTCGGGCTCCTATAATTCACCCCTCCACTTT,CASNSGSYNSPLHF
.,TRBD1,TRBV11-3,TRBJ1-2,TGTGCCAGCAGCCCCTCCGGGACAGGCCTAGGGGGCTACACCTTC,CASSPSGTGLGGYTF
.,TRBD1,TRBV18,TRBJ2-2,TGTGCCAGCTCAACCGGACAGGGAAAAACCGGGGAGCTGTTTTTT,CASSTGQGKTGELFF
.,.,TRBV7-2,TRBJ2-5,TGTGCCAGCAGCTTAGAATTAAGGACAGCCACACAAGAGACCCAGTACTTC,CASSLELRTATQETQYF
.,.,TRBV2,TRBJ2-1,TGTGCCAGCAGTGATGACCGCGATGAGCAGTTCTTC,CASSDDRDEQFF
.,TRBD1,TRBV5-5,TRBJ1-1,TGTGCCAGCAGCTTAAGACAGGGCGGGCACACTGAAGCTTTCTTT,CASSLRQGGHTEAFF
once,.,TRBV24-1,TRBJ1-2,TGTGCCACCAGTGATTTGATTGATGGCTACACCTTC,CATSDLIDGYTF
once,.,TRBV28,TRBJ2-7,TGTGCCAGCAGTTTCGGGAGCTCCGAGCAGTACTTC,CASSFGSSEQYF
.,.,TRBV7-9,TRBJ2-2,TGTGCCAGCATCCCGGGGCCAGCGAACACCGGGGAGCTGTTTTTT,CASIPGPANTGELFF
.,TRBD1,TRBV5-4,TRBJ2-1,TGTGCCAGCAGCTGGGTCGTAGGGACAGGGGGTTTCGAGCAGTTCTTC,CASSWVVGTGGFEQFF
.,.,TRBV28,TRBJ1-2,TGTGCCAGCAGTCCAGAAATCGCAGGAGGCTACACCTTC,CASSPEIAGGYTF
.,.,TRBV2,TRBJ2-7,TGTGCCAGCAGTGAAGCCGCTGAGCAGTACTTC,CASSEAAEQYF
.,TRBD1,TRBV7-6,TRBJ1-5,TGTGCCAGCAGCTCCGGACAGGGGGACCAGCCCCAGCATTTT,CASSSGQGDQPQHF